Here is one T cell receptor (beta chain) with its context. This entry belongs to a study of PD-L1 blockade in urothelial cancer. Per germline, CDR1 MNHEY and CDR2 SMNVEV (reference sequence). This CDR3 is built from 13 residues. V gave up 2 bases and J gave up 7 bases, with 11 bases separating them. Produced via immunoSEQ multiplex PCR; TCRdb's table is partial and in-frame only. The table records approximately 100,000 clones, around 82% of them present only once. The rearrangement uses TRBV27 and TRBJ1-2; D is unresolved. The clonotype was recovered from a man between 50 and 59 years old with urothelial cancer. The input for sequencing was PBMCs, taken around atezolizumab (anti-PD-L1) treatment. Written as DNA, the CDR3 is TGTGCCAGCAGTTTAGGGCAGTATACTGGCTACACCTTC. Amino acid sequence: CASSLGQYTGYTF.